This T cell receptor (beta chain) was sequenced for a study of cytomegalovirus exposure and HLA in healthy donors. Study conclusions and caveats: The majority of TCR sequences were rare, yet some public TCRs appeared in many donors. What TCR beta sequences reportedly achieved was accurate prediction of HLA-A and HLA-B alleles in most subjects. High sensitivity and specificity were reportedly achieved when the classifier diagnosed cytomegalovirus status.

Primers included in the PCR were 60 Vbeta and 13 Jbeta primers. As handled by the study authors: Later work found approximately 87 million unique TCR beta chains, with roughly 11 million shared. Produced via immunoSEQ multiplex PCR; TCRdb's table is partial and in-frame only. Clone size and the V and J calls come from that table; the DNA yielded D and trimming. The sample contains over 95,000 clones, about 80% of which appear only once. On this clone itself: Its matching antigen is unknown.

With 5 bases removed from V and 0 bases from J, the gap between germline ends came to 15 bases. CDR1 and CDR2 (germline): MGHRA, YSYEKL. The CDR3 has 16 residues. The receptor comes from a man aged 40-49 years in good health and CMV-seronegative. Sequences were obtained from PBMCs. The rearrangement uses TRBV4-1 and TRBJ2-3, with D tentatively TRBD2 (7 bases). The CDR3 reads CASSYFRGGSTDTQYF. CDR3 DNA sequence: TGCGCCAGCAGCTATTTTAGGGGGGGGAGCACAGATACGCAGTATTTT.